What follows are 30 T cell receptor beta chains derived from one specimen sequenced in a study of glioma-infiltrating T cells. Using RNA template, CDR3s of TCR alpha and beta were amplified with iRepertoire arm-PCR. Using its own MiXCR run on the multiplex PCR reads, TCRdb lists one record per CDR3 protein. This table holds approximately 90,000 distinct CDR3 sequences, 23% found once. The sequenced sample consisted of glioma tissue, nonneoplastic brain tissue, or PBMCs (not recorded which). These receptors all come from a human donor with low-grade glioma or glioblastoma, undergoing nonglioma brain surgery, or in good health (not recorded which).

This clonotype was seen at least ten times. The CDR3 nucleotides are TGTGCCAGCAGCGAAAGACAAGCCGGTAATGAAAAACTGTTTTTT. It encodes CASSERQAGNEKLFF. The rearrangement links TRBV2 to TRBJ1-4; unclear D gene. V was trimmed by 6 bases and J by 4 bases, leaving 15 bases between them. CDR1 is SNHLY, CDR2 FYNNEI, per germline. The CDR3 has 15 amino acids.

By its share, this clonotype is medium-sized. The chain recombines TRBV6-1 with TRBJ1-5; TRBD1 might be the D (6 bases). In germline, CDR1 is MNHNS, CDR2 SASEGT. Trimming shortened V by 6 bases and J by 6 bases, and 12 bases separated the two germline ends. The length of the CDR3 is 13 residues. CDR3 amino acids: CASRTGLGQPQHF. Here the CDR3 DNA reads TGTGCCAGCAGAACAGGGTTGGGTCAGCCCCAGCATTTT.

This clonotype was detected ten times or more. This chain connects TRBV2 to TRBJ2-3; 8 bases line up with TRBD2. This CDR3 has 17 residues. Trimming cost V 10 bases and J 0 bases; bases outside gene matches: 15. Germline-derived CDR1 and CDR2 are SNHLY and FYNNEI. CDR3 residues: CANPPTGSGRSTDTQYF. CDR3 DNA: TGTGCCAACCCGCCGACTGGGAGCGGGAGAAGCACAGATACGCAGTATTTT.

The V call is TRBV12-3 or TRBV12-4, the J call TRBJ1-5, with TRBD1 matching over 9 bases. CDR3 size: 15 residues. The trim removed 0 bases at V and 6 bases at J, leaving 3 bases unmatched. The CDR3 reads CASSLATGGSQPQHF. CDR3 bases: TGTGCCAGCAGTTTAGCCACAGGGGGCAGTCAGCCCCAGCATTTT.

The chain has TRBV12-3 or TRBV12-4 and TRBJ1-2; the D is unclear. The CDR3 contains 14 residues. V was shortened by 6 bases and J by 8 bases, with 19 bases between the two germline ends. For the CDR3, the DNA is TGTGCCAGCAGCCACTTCCGTGTAAAGTTAGGCTACACCTTC. Translation gives CASSHFRVKLGYTF.

This clonotype was observed a handful of times. Since a much larger clone is just one base distant, this may be a read error. Given the absence of the conserved phenylalanine or tryptophan at the CDR3 end, a read error is likely. The limits of the CDR3 on the DNA are not certain, so only TCRdb's listed CDR3 is given. The rearrangement uses TRBV20-1 and TRBJ2-7; the table names TRBD2, a call not compared with the DNA. The CDR3 has 12 amino acids, counting both end residues. Germline CDR1 and CDR2: DFQATT and SNEGSKA (reference sequence). The chain's CDR3 is CSARGLAGVLYS.

V gene TRBV7-9 combines with J gene TRBJ1-6; weak D call: TRBD1 (6 bases). CDR3 length: 15 amino acids. V dropped 5 bases and J dropped 6 bases, with 14 bases sitting between them. CDR1 and CDR2 (germline): SEHNR, FQNEAQ (reference sequence). DNA of the CDR3: TGTGCCAGCAGCCAAGGGACATGGGGTAATTCACCCCTCCACTTT. It encodes CASSQGTWGNSPLHF. The full variable domain, in which reference TRBV7-9 and TRBJ1-6 provide the parts outside the CDR3, is DTGVSQNPRHKITKRGQNVTFRCDPISEHNRLYWYRQTLGQGPEFLTYFQNEAQLEKSRLLSDRFSAERPKGSFSTLEIQRTEQGDSAMYLCASSQGTWGNSPLHFGNGTRLTVT.

Concerning this clonotype: An end of the junction differs from the germline gene, which may be a read error. J is TRBJ2-3 and V is TRBV5-4, with D perhaps matching TRBD1 (6 bases). The germline CDR1 and CDR2 sequences are SGHNT and YYREEE (reference sequence). The CDR3 consists of 16 residues. CDR3 amino acids: CASSLQGTLSTDKQYF. DNA of the CDR3: TGTGCCAGCAGCTTGCAGGGGACCCTTAGCACAGATAAGCAGTATTTT.

The chain employs TRBV7-9 and TRBJ2-7; TRBD1 aligns across 9 bases. The V gene end was trimmed by 7 bases and the J gene end by 3 bases; junction bases not matched to a gene: 7. This CDR3 contains 14 residues. From germline, CDR1 is SEHNR and CDR2 FQNEAQ (reference sequence). The CDR3 is CASNLSDRGYEQYF. The CDR3 nucleotides read TGTGCCAGCAACTTGTCGGACAGGGGCTACGAGCAGTACTTC.

This chain links TRBV7-9 with TRBJ1-5; D not resolved. Trimming shortened V by 1 base and J by 0 bases, and 19 bases separated the two germline ends. Germline lookup yields CDR1 SEHNR and CDR2 FQNEAQ (reference sequence). CDR3 size: 19 residues. The CDR3 DNA reads as TGTGCCAGCAGCTTAGGAGTTGTTGGTGAGCGCCATAGCAATCAGCCCCAGCATTTT. It specifies CASSLGVVGERHSNQPQHF.

This clonotype was recorded at least ten times. An end of the junction does not agree with germline; a read error may underlie this. The chain combines TRBV24-1 with TRBJ2-5; D possibly corresponds to TRBD2 (6 bases). CDR3 length equals 8 residues. Germline CDR1 is KGHDR and CDR2 is SFDVKD. The CDR3 DNA sequence: TGTGCCACGGCTAGCGCGCACTTC. Translated, it gives CATASAHF.

This clonotype was counted at least ten times. The chain joins TRBV7-9 to TRBJ1-2; 7 nucleotides agree with TRBD1. The V and J ends lost 5 bases and 13 bases, in that order; junction bases with no gene match: 1. CDR3 length: 9 amino acids. CDR1 SEHNR and CDR2 FQNEAQ come from the germline V gene (reference sequence). Here the CDR3 reads CASSRDSTF. For the CDR3, the DNA is TGTGCCAGCAGCCGGGACAGCACCTTC.

This clonotype was seen a few times. This chain links TRBV11-2 with TRBJ2-3; a possible D gene is TRBD2 (7 bases). Germline V lookup: CDR1 SGHAT, CDR2 FQNNGV. CDR3 length: 14 residues. Trimming stripped 4 bases from V and 6 bases from J, with 14 bases between. CDR3 coding DNA: TGTGCCAGCAGCTCTGGCGGGGGCCCCGATACGCAGTATTTT. This codes for CASSSGGGPDTQYF.

There are many counts of this clonotype. This sequence joins TRBV29-1 and TRBJ1-5; D not resolved. Germline CDR1 and CDR2: SQVTM and ANQGSEA. This CDR3 is built from 12 residues. Trimming pared 4 bases from V and 1 base from J, leaving 5 bases between. The CDR3 nucleotides are TGCAGCGTTGCCGGGAGCAATCAGCCCCAGCATTTT. As protein: CSVAGSNQPQHF. Together with reference TRBV29-1 and TRBJ1-5, the CDR3 gives the full variable domain: SAVISQKPSRDICQRGTSLTIQCQVDSQVTMMFWYRQQPGQSLTLIATANQGSEATYESGFVIDKFPISRPNLTFSTLTVSNMSPEDSSIYLCSVAGSNQPQHFGDGTRLSIL.

This clonotype came up many times. The rearrangement links TRBV20-1 to TRBJ1-5; 7 bases map to TRBD1. Trimming at V came to 4 bases and at J to 4 bases, leaving 7 bases not matched to a gene. The CDR3 totals 14 residues. Germline V lookup: CDR1 DFQATT, CDR2 SNEGSKA (reference sequence). For the CDR3, the DNA is TGCAGTGCTATTGGGACAGTGGATAATCAGCCCCAGCATTTT. Its translation: CSAIGTVDNQPQHF.

In this sample, this clonotype turned up a few times. Compared with germline, one end of the junction differs, possibly owing to a read error. The chain uses TRBV24-1 and TRBJ2-7; tentative D call: TRBD2 (5 bases). The CDR3 runs 11 residues. Germline CDR1 and CDR2: KGHDR and SFDVKD. CDR3 sequence (DNA): TGTGCCCCCAGCGGCCCTGACGAGCAGTACTTC. As protein: CAPSGPDEQYF.

This clonotype occurred a few times. The chain employs TRBV19 and TRBJ1-3; TRBD1 is a possible D gene (5 bases). The CDR3 has 18 amino acids. The germline gives CDR1 LNHDA, CDR2 SQIVND (reference sequence). V shed 6 bases and J shed 0 bases, with 21 bases lying between them. DNA of the CDR3: TGTGCCAGTAGCGCCTGGGGCGGGGCCCTAAACTCTGGAAACACCATATATTTT. It translates to CASSAWGGALNSGNTIYF.

As regards this clonotype: A much bigger clone sits one base away, suggesting this may be a read error. V and J are TRBV7-2 and TRBJ2-3; tentatively, D is TRBD1 or TRBD2 (6 bases each). CDR1 is SGHTA, CDR2 FQGNSA, per germline. V lost 4 bases and J lost 2, with 13 bases in between. The CDR3 covers 15 residues. In nucleotides, the CDR3 is TGTGCCAGCAGCTCTGGGGGGCAGCCCACAGATACGCAGTATTTT. Translation gives CASSSGGQPTDTQYF.

This clonotype has ten or more counts. The CDR3 nucleotides are TGTGCCAGCAGTGAATATAACGAGCAGTACTTC. Its protein product is CASSEYNEQYF. This chain links TRBV25-1 with TRBJ2-7; D unclear. CDR1 is MGHDK and CDR2 is SYGVNS in the germline V gene. Trimming removed 0 bases at V and 5 bases at J, with 2 bases between. This CDR3 region has 11 residues.

This clonotype was counted at least ten times. The V and J genes are TRBV2 and TRBJ2-1; D is undetermined. V was trimmed by 7 bases and J by 9 bases, leaving 16 bases between them. CDR3 length: 13 residues. Germline V gives CDR1 SNHLY, CDR2 FYNNEI. CDR3 region: CASKPDAPPEQFF. The CDR3 DNA is TGTGCCAGCAAGCCGGATGCACCCCCTGAGCAGTTCTTC.

V gene TRBV19 combines with J gene TRBJ2-2; D is uncertain. Per germline, CDR1 LNHDA and CDR2 SQIVND (reference sequence). Trimming took 3 bases from V and 3 from J, leaving 11 bases between them. The CDR3 is 15 residues long. As DNA, the CDR3 is TGTGCCAGTAGTATTGGAGTCAGCTACACCGGGGAGCTGTTTTTT. Its protein product is CASSIGVSYTGELFF.

Concerning this clonotype itself: A much larger clone differs from this one at a single base, so this may be a read error. The V call is TRBV5-4, the J call TRBJ2-3, with D unresolved. CDR1 and CDR2 (germline): SGHNT, YYREEE (reference sequence). With 0 bases removed from V and 1 base from J, the gap between germline ends came to 15 bases. This CDR3 region has 17 residues. The CDR3 sequence is CASSLGSSRPGTDTQYF. CDR3 sequence (DNA): TGTGCCAGCAGCTTGGGGTCCTCTCGACCTGGCACAGATACGCAGTATTTT.

The chain recombines TRBV2 with TRBJ2-7; the D is unclear. There are 11 residues in the CDR3. The V and J ends lost 9 bases and 1 base respectively, with 7 bases between them. Germline assignment: CDR1 SNHLY and CDR2 FYNNEI. The CDR3 sequence is CASRVSYEQYF. DNA of the CDR3: TGTGCCAGTAGAGTTTCCTACGAGCAGTACTTC.

This clonotype was recorded at least ten times. The chain links TRBV20-1 to TRBJ1-2; D ambiguous. Trimming removed 3 bases from V and 7 bases from J, with 9 bases in between. Germline V lookup: CDR1 DFQATT, CDR2 SNEGSKA (reference sequence). This CDR3 has 11 residues. CDR3 protein: CSASRAAGYTF. The CDR3, as DNA: TGCAGTGCTAGTCGAGCGGCTGGCTACACCTTC.

There are a few counts of this clonotype. This chain joins TRBV12-5 and TRBJ2-7, with D perhaps matching TRBD1 (6 bases). The CDR3 runs to 14 residues. Germline CDR1 reads LGHNT; CDR2 reads FRNRAP. V lost 3 bases and J lost 5, with 14 bases in between. CDR3 sequence (DNA): TGTGCTAGTGGTTTTCAGGGGAGTAGTGACGAGCAGTACTTC. It encodes CASGFQGSSDEQYF.

This chain connects TRBV5-1 to TRBJ2-3; D not certain. CDR3 length: 15 residues. V was clipped by 5 bases and J by 6 bases, with 19 bases between them. Germline V gene data show CDR1 as SGHRS and CDR2 as YFSETQ. The CDR3 spells CASSLFSGGVDTQYF. The DNA of the CDR3 is TGCGCCAGCAGTCTCTTTTCAGGTGGGGTCGATACGCAGTATTTT.

In this sample, this clonotype turned up many times. The chain is built from TRBV20-1 and TRBJ2-1, with D perhaps assigned TRBD1 or TRBD2 (6 bases each). The germline V gene has CDR1 DFQATT and CDR2 SNEGSKA (reference sequence). The V gene lost 5 bases and the J gene lost 8 bases, with 13 bases spanning the gap. The CDR3 contains 12 residues. The CDR3, as DNA: TGCAGTGCTCATGCGAGGGGGGATGAGCAGTTCTTC. Translating it yields CSAHARGDEQFF.

Note on this clonotype: A much larger clone sits a single nucleotide away, making a read error possible. This chain links TRBV2 with TRBJ1-4, with a possible D match to TRBD1 (5 bases). Germline-derived CDR1 and CDR2 are SNHLY and FYNNEI. This CDR3 is built from 15 residues. The CDR3 nucleotides are TGTGCCAGCAGTGAAGCAGGACAAGGGAATGAAAACCTGTTTTTT. Residues: CASSEAGQGNENLFF. Using reference TRBV2 and TRBJ1-4 for the parts outside the CDR3, the full variable domain is EPEVTQTPSHQVTQMGQEVILRCVPISNHLYFYWYRQILGQKVEFLVSFYNNEISEKSEIFDDQFSVERPDGSNFTLKIRSTKLEDSAMYFCASSEAGQGNENLFFGSGTQLSVL.

In its sample, this clonotype was seen a few times. CDR3 loop: CASSLGQTWNTEAFF. The CDR3 nucleotides are TGCGCCAGCAGCTTGGGCCAAACTTGGAACACTGAAGCTTTCTTT. V gene TRBV5-1 combines with J gene TRBJ1-1; no firm D call. This CDR3 is built from 15 residues. Trimming left V 0 bases short and J 1 base short, with 10 bases between. The germline gives CDR1 SGHRS, CDR2 YFSETQ.

This clonotype has a count of ten or more. The V and J genes are TRBV6-1 and TRBJ2-1; 7 nucleotides agree with TRBD2. The CDR3 covers 15 residues. V lost 2 bases, J lost 4 bases, and 5 bases stayed unmatched. Germline-derived CDR1 and CDR2 are MNHNS and SASEGT. Written as DNA, the CDR3 is TGTGCCAGCAGTGAACTAGCGGAGACTTACAATGAGCAGTTCTTC. Protein product: CASSELAETYNEQFF.